A single sample gave rise to the 21 T cell receptor beta chains below, sequenced in a study of Graves' ophthalmopathy and Graves' hyperthyroidism. Amplified material comprised TCR beta CDR3 regions derived from RNA transcripts. Investigators did first-round RT-PCR with HTBI primers, then second-round multiplex PCR. TCRdb reprocessed the multiplex PCR reads with MiXCR, giving one entry per CDR3 protein. The table lists 240,000 or so distinct CDR3 sequences, 45% of them singletons, with roughly half in the top ten. The sequenced sample was peripheral blood. The receptor source for this set is an adult man with Graves' ophthalmopathy.

This chain joins TRBV9 and TRBJ2-5; D is possibly TRBD2 (5 bases). The CDR3 is made up of 13 amino acids. Trimming pared 0 bases from V and 4 bases from J, leaving 7 bases between. CDR1 and CDR2 from the germline V gene are SGDLS and YYNGEE. The CDR3 DNA sequence: TGTGCCAGCAGCGTAGTAGGAGGAGAGACCCAGTACTTC. Translation: CASSVVGGETQYF.

V gene TRBV9 combines with J gene TRBJ1-1, with a tentative D call TRBD1 (5 bases). V dropped 3 bases and J dropped 3 bases, with 15 bases sitting between them. The CDR3 has 15 residues. Germline CDR1 reads SGDLS; CDR2 reads YYNGEE. The CDR3 bases are TGTGCCAGCAGCGCCCTCCCGGGGGAAGACACTGAAGCTTTCTTT. This codes for CASSALPGEDTEAFF.

The chain links TRBV11-1 to TRBJ2-2; 8 positions match TRBD1. The germline CDR1 and CDR2 sequences are SGHAT and FQDESV (reference sequence). The CDR3 length is 16 residues. After removal of 2 bases from V and 5 bases from J, the junction contained 7 bases not matched to a gene. The CDR3 region has the DNA TGTGCCAGCAGCTTACAGGGGGCGCGGAAGACCGGGGAGCTGTTTTTT. This translates into CASSLQGARKTGELFF.

The chain has TRBV7-2 and TRBJ2-2; possible D gene TRBD2, 6 bases. The length of the CDR3 is 15 residues. The V and J ends lost 8 bases and 4 bases respectively, with 17 bases between them. Per the germline V gene, CDR1 is SGHTA and CDR2 is FQGNSA. CDR3 protein: CASLPGLARTGELFF. For the CDR3, the DNA is TGTGCCAGCCTCCCCGGTCTAGCGCGCACCGGGGAGCTGTTTTTT.

This clonotype came up many times. Its ends do not fully match the called genes, so a read error is possible. The chain links TRBV7-3 to TRBJ1-2; possibly TRBD1 for D (5 bases). The CDR3 is 14 residues long. Germline CDR1 and CDR2: SGHTA and FQGTGA. The CDR3 region is CASSSSPAGGGYTF. CDR3 nucleotides: TGTGCTAGCAGCTCTAGCCCCGCGGGGGGAGGCTACACCTTC.

The chain joins TRBV9 to TRBJ1-2; TRBD1 is a possible D gene (6 bases). V was pared by 1 base and J by 5 bases, with 9 bases between. The CDR3 is 13 residues long. Per the germline V gene, CDR1 is SGDLS and CDR2 is YYNGEE. CDR3 sequence: CASSVTGLYGYTF. The CDR3 DNA sequence: TGTGCCAGCAGCGTAACAGGGCTATATGGCTACACCTTC.

V usage is TRBV20-1 and J usage is TRBJ1-5, with D maybe TRBD1 (5 bases). Trimming took off 6 bases at V and 4 bases at J, with 13 bases between the two ends. Looked up from germline, CDR1 is DFQATT and CDR2 is SNEGSKA (reference sequence). This CDR3 has 13 residues. CDR3 loop: CSARGGANQPQHF. The CDR3, as DNA: TGCAGTGCCCGCGGGGGAGCTAATCAGCCCCAGCATTTT.

This clonotype was seen at least ten times. The V and J genes are TRBV20-1 and TRBJ1-1; D is unresolved. The CDR3 is 13 amino acids. V was cut by 0 bases and J by 2 bases, with 7 bases left in between. Germline CDR1 DFQATT, CDR2 SNEGSKA (reference sequence). CDR3 in DNA: TGCAGTGCTAGAGACCTATCCAACACTGAAGCTTTCTTT. Protein sequence: CSARDLSNTEAFF.

The chain is built from TRBV5-6 and TRBJ1-2; a weak D match, TRBD1 (5 bases). The CDR3 is 14 residues long. Trimming took off 1 base at V and 3 bases at J, with 10 bases between the two ends. CDR1 and CDR2 (germline): SGHDT, YYEEEE. This CDR3 is CASSLIRVDYGYTF. CDR3 sequence (DNA): TGTGCCAGCAGCTTGATCAGGGTGGACTATGGCTACACCTTC.

The rearrangement uses TRBV5-5 and TRBJ1-5, with TRBD1 as a possible D gene (6 bases). In germline, CDR1 is SGHKS, CDR2 YYEKEE (reference sequence). Trimming left V 1 base short and J 7 bases short, with 12 bases between. The CDR3 spans 14 residues. CDR3: CASSLSGVHQPQHF. The DNA of the CDR3 is TGTGCCAGCAGCTTGTCAGGGGTGCACCAGCCCCAGCATTTT.

The J gene is TRBJ1-2, the V gene TRBV7-2, with a possible D match to TRBD1 (6 bases). The germline V gene has CDR1 SGHTA and CDR2 FQGNSA. V lost 3 bases to trimming and J lost 8 bases, with 16 bases between them. This CDR3 comprises 14 residues. The CDR3 nucleotides read TGTGCCAGCAGCTTCTATAGGGACATTCGAGGCTACACCTTC. Its translation: CASSFYRDIRGYTF.

This clonotype turned up a few times. The chain recombines TRBV19 with TRBJ2-7; the D is unclear. The DNA end lines up better with TRBJ2-5; the J call may be wrong. The CDR3 length is 14 residues. Germline CDR1 LNHDA, CDR2 SQIVND (reference sequence). The CDR3 DNA is TGTGCCAGTAGTATGATAAAGAGCTTTAAGACCCAGTACTTC. Its protein product is CASSMIKSFKTQYF.

V usage is TRBV29-1 and J usage is TRBJ2-6; D not resolved. Deletions cut 2 bases from V and 4 bases from J, with 6 bases between. From germline, CDR1 is SQVTM and CDR2 ANQGSEA. This CDR3 is 13 amino acids long. The CDR3: CSVEPAGANVLTF. The CDR3 DNA sequence: TGCAGCGTTGAACCGGCAGGGGCCAACGTCCTGACTTTC.

This clonotype appeared many times. The rearrangement links TRBV9 to TRBJ1-2, with 9 bases identical to TRBD1. Germline V gene lookup returns CDR1 SGDLS and CDR2 YYNGEE. The trim removed 2 bases at V and 4 bases at J, leaving 9 bases unmatched. This CDR3 is 16 amino acids long. The CDR3 spells CASSVAFGTGSYGYTF. CDR3 DNA: TGTGCCAGCAGCGTTGCCTTCGGGACAGGGTCCTATGGCTACACCTTC.

The chain joins TRBV7-8 to TRBJ2-2; 11 nucleotides match TRBD2. Germline assignment: CDR1 SGHVS and CDR2 FQNEAQ. The CDR3 spans 18 residues. Trimming removed 4 bases from V and 4 bases from J; junction bases left unmatched: 11. The CDR3 loop is CASSSDLTSGSGTGELFF. As DNA, the CDR3 is TGTGCCAGCAGCTCTGACCTTACTAGCGGGAGTGGCACCGGGGAGCTGTTTTTT.

The V call is TRBV6-5, the J call TRBJ2-5, with 9 bases identical to TRBD1. The CDR3 consists of 14 residues. The J segment lost 3 bases and the V segment lost 5 bases, leaving 4 bases of the junction unmatched. Germline CDR1 reads MNHEY; CDR2 reads SVGAGI. The CDR3 DNA is TGTGCCAGCAGTCCACAGGGGGCTAAAGAGACCCAGTACTTC. This encodes CASSPQGAKETQYF.

In this sample, this clonotype turned up once. V and J are TRBV12-3 or TRBV12-4 and TRBJ2-7, with 7 bases that match TRBD1. The CDR3 is 12 amino acids. V lost 10 bases, J lost 2 bases, and 5 bases stayed unmatched. In DNA form, the CDR3 reads TGTGCCAACAGGGGACAAGCCTACGAGCAGTACTTC. Protein product: CANRGQAYEQYF.

This sequence joins TRBV13 and TRBJ2-7, with 8 positions matching TRBD2. Germline CDR1 and CDR2: PRHDT and FYEKMQ (reference sequence). This CDR3 is built from 14 residues. V was pared by 1 base and J by 5 bases, with 4 bases of the junction left unmatched. The CDR3 DNA reads as TGTGCCAGCAGCTTAGTCGGGAGGGCCCACGAGCAGTACTTC. It encodes CASSLVGRAHEQYF. Based on the CDR3 plus reference TRBV13 and TRBJ2-7, the full variable domain is AAGVIQSPRHLIKEKRETATLKCYPIPRHDTVYWYQQGPGQDPQFLISFYEKMQSDKGSIPDRFSAQQFSDYHSELNMSSLELGDSALYFCASSLVGRAHEQYFGPGTRLTVT.

CDR3 residues: CASSQYRNQPQHF. As DNA, the CDR3 is TGTGCCAGCAGCCAATACAGGAATCAGCCCCAGCATTTT. The rearrangement uses TRBV3-1 and TRBJ1-5; D is possibly TRBD1 (5 bases). V was pared by 2 bases and J by 4 bases, with 6 bases between. CDR3 length: 13 residues. Germline V CDR1 and CDR2: LGHDT, YNNKEL (reference sequence).

This clonotype was seen more than once but under ten times. The chain joins TRBV12-3 or TRBV12-4 to TRBJ1-6; D is possibly TRBD1 (6 bases). Trimming pared 3 bases from V and 9 bases from J, leaving 12 bases between. The CDR3 contains 14 residues. CDR3: CASSFGGAGSPLHF. In DNA, the CDR3 is TGTGCCAGCAGTTTTGGGGGGGCTGGTTCACCCCTCCACTTT.

To note about this clonotype: Compared with germline, one end of the junction differs, possibly owing to a read error. The chain recombines TRBV7-2 with TRBJ2-6; TRBD1 matches at 8 bases. CDR3 length: 17 amino acids. CDR1 is SGHTA, CDR2 FQGNSA, per germline. The CDR3 loop reads CASSQSGGLSGANVLTF. CDR3 nucleotides: TGCGCCAGCAGCCAGTCAGGGGGCCTGTCTGGGGCCAACGTCCTGACTTTC.